These 25 T cell receptor beta chains were sequenced from one sample in a study of cytomegalovirus exposure and HLA in healthy donors (dated by TCRdb to about 2017). Receptor libraries were prepared by the immunoSEQ multiplex PCR assay. A mixture of 60 forward primers for TCR Vbeta segments and 13 reverse primers for TCR Jbeta segments was used in the multiplex PCR. In TCRdb, the immuneACCESS table is reduced to in-frame sequences with V and J assigned. These tables do not hold every clone; where another copy was compared, an unresolved V gene accounts for under half, and the others remain unexplained. Counted in this sample were 100,000 to 150,000 clones; 65% to 90% of them appeared once. The top ten clonotypes cover approximately 3% of the sample. The sample taken for sequencing was PBMCs. The receptors were gathered from a woman under 30 in good health and CMV-seropositive.

The chain couples TRBV7-9 to TRBJ1-2; possible D gene TRBD1, 6 bases. Trimming shortened V by 2 bases and J by 0 bases, and 10 bases separated the two germline ends. The CDR3 runs 15 residues. Looked up from germline, CDR1 is SEHNR and CDR2 is FQNEAQ (reference sequence). The CDR3 DNA reads as TGTGCCAGCAGCTTACGCGGGGGCACTAACTATGGCTACACCTTC. It encodes CASSLRGGTNYGYTF.

The rearrangement joins TRBV15 to TRBJ2-5; weak D call: TRBD1 (6 bases). CDR1 is LNHNV, CDR2 YYDKDF, per germline (reference sequence). Trimming left V 0 bases short and J 9 bases short, with 20 bases between. The CDR3 has 16 amino acids. The CDR3 here is CATSREVGATVEAQYF. For the CDR3, the DNA is TGTGCCACCAGCAGAGAGGTGGGGGCCACCGTGGAGGCCCAGTACTTC.

The V gene is TRBV11-3, the J gene TRBJ2-1; D not resolved. The V gene lost 0 bases and the J gene lost 8 bases, with 17 bases spanning the gap. There are 16 residues in the CDR3. Germline V gene data show CDR1 as SGHNT and CDR2 as YENEEA. Written as DNA, the CDR3 is TGTGCCAGCAGCTTAGAGCGGCCCCCAATAGACCATGAGCAGTTCTTC. It is translated as CASSLERPPIDHEQFF.

The V and J genes are TRBV9 and TRBJ2-2; tentatively, D is TRBD1 (5 bases). This CDR3 is 16 amino acids long. The V end was cut by 0 bases, the J end by 4 bases, with 13 bases between. Germline values: CDR1 SGDLS, CDR2 YYNGEE. The CDR3, as DNA: TGTGCCAGCAGCGTAGAAGGCAGGGTAGGCACCGGGGAGCTGTTTTTT. The encoded protein is CASSVEGRVGTGELFF.

There are a few counts of this clone. The chain combines TRBV18 with TRBJ2-5, with D uncertain. Germline CDR1 is KGHSH and CDR2 is LQKENI. The CDR3 has 12 residues. V shed 1 base and J shed 5 bases, with 5 bases lying between them. The CDR3 sequence is CASSPQRETQYF. The CDR3 DNA sequence: TGTGCCAGCTCACCACAACGGGAGACCCAGTACTTC.

The chain carries TRBV6-5 and TRBJ2-7, with TRBD1 as a possible D gene (5 bases). Deletions cut 10 bases from V and 2 bases from J, with 18 bases between. Germline V lookup: CDR1 MNHEY, CDR2 SVGAGI. The CDR3 sequence is 14 residues long. CDR3 in amino acids: CATDNPQGPYEQYF. CDR3 sequence (DNA): TGTGCCACAGACAACCCCCAGGGTCCCTACGAGCAGTACTTC.

The chain employs TRBV11-2 and TRBJ1-1; TRBD1 matches at 7 bases. This CDR3 contains 15 residues. The germline CDR1 and CDR2 sequences are SGHAT and FQNNGV. The trim removed 4 bases at V and 8 bases at J, leaving 13 bases unmatched. The CDR3 reads CASSSSELGQQEAFF. The CDR3 DNA is TGTGCCAGCAGCTCATCGGAGCTGGGACAGCAAGAAGCTTTCTTT.

The CDR3 nucleotides are TGTGCCAGCAGTGAGGGGAGGACAGGGCCCTACGAGCAGTACTTC. It specifies CASSEGRTGPYEQYF. J is TRBJ2-7 and V is TRBV2, with 8 bases identical to TRBD1. In germline, CDR1 is SNHLY, CDR2 FYNNEI. The CDR3 sequence is 15 residues long. V was pared by 3 bases and J by 2 bases, with 6 bases of the junction left unmatched.

This clone was observed a few times. The V gene is TRBV6-5, the J gene TRBJ2-7; 7 bases are a match to TRBD1. The CDR3 runs 14 residues. V trimming: 5 bases; J trimming: 3 bases; junction bases outside the gene matches: 7. From germline, CDR1 is MNHEY and CDR2 SVGAGI. The CDR3 DNA reads as TGTGCCAGCAGTGATTGGGGGACAGACTACGAGCAGTACTTC. Its protein product is CASSDWGTDYEQYF.

This clone was seen a single time. The rearrangement uses TRBV2 and TRBJ2-3; D not certain. V was clipped by 6 bases and J by 4 bases, with 17 bases between them. This CDR3 is built from 15 residues. Germline values: CDR1 SNHLY, CDR2 FYNNEI. For the CDR3, the DNA is TGTGCCAGCAGACCACGGATTAGCTCCGCAGATACGCAGTATTTT. It is translated as CASRPRISSADTQYF.

With respect to this clone: One end of the junction varies from germline; a read error may be responsible. The V and J genes are TRBV7-9 and TRBJ2-1; D call uncertain. CDR1 is SEHNR, CDR2 FQNEAQ, per germline (reference sequence). The CDR3 spans 15 residues. CDR3 sequence reads: CSSSLVGSSYNEQFF. CDR3 DNA: TGTTCCAGCAGCTTGGTGGGCAGCTCCTACAATGAGCAGTTCTTC.

This sequence joins TRBV19 and TRBJ1-4; D ambiguous. Germline V gene sequence: CDR1 LNHDA, CDR2 SQIVND (reference sequence). The V gene lost 5 bases and the J gene lost 10 bases, with 17 bases spanning the gap. The CDR3 is 14 residues long. The CDR3 nucleotides are TGTGCCAGTAGTCCGGACCCCGGGGTGATAAAACTGTTTTTT. It translates to CASSPDPGVIKLFF.

The rearrangement uses TRBV5-1 and TRBJ2-5; 11 nucleotides agree with TRBD2. The CDR3 extends over 15 amino acids. V trimming: 3 bases; J trimming: 2 bases; junction bases outside the gene matches: 3. The germline CDR1 and CDR2 sequences are SGHRS and YFSETQ. The CDR3 DNA sequence: TGCGCCAGCAGCTGGGGGACTAGCGGACAAGAGACCCAGTACTTC. Amino acids: CASSWGTSGQETQYF.

This chain joins TRBV6-5 and TRBJ2-7, with D possibly matching TRBD1 (6 bases). CDR1 and CDR2 (germline): MNHEY, SVGAGI. This CDR3 spans 14 amino acids. V dropped 5 bases and J dropped 9 bases, with 20 bases sitting between them. CDR3 loop: CASSKGQTPGSQYF. In nucleotides, the CDR3 is TGTGCCAGCAGTAAAGGACAGACACCGGGCTCGCAGTACTTC.

The rearrangement uses TRBV11-1 and TRBJ1-1; D unresolved. V lost 5 bases and J lost 1, with 17 bases in between. In germline, CDR1 is SGHAT, CDR2 FQDESV (reference sequence). This CDR3 has 16 amino acids. The CDR3 region is CASSPSGSTANTEAFF. CDR3 sequence (DNA): TGTGCCAGCAGCCCGAGTGGGAGCACTGCGAACACTGAAGCTTTCTTT.

The chain links TRBV11-1 to TRBJ2-4; D remains unclear. CDR1 SGHAT and CDR2 FQDESV come from the germline V gene (reference sequence). Trimming pared 3 bases from V and 8 bases from J, leaving 11 bases between. CDR3 length equals 13 residues. The CDR3 here is CASSLAVQDIQYF. The CDR3 nucleotides are TGTGCCAGCAGCTTGGCCGTTCAAGACATTCAGTACTTC.

The chain couples TRBV27 to TRBJ2-3; 7 nucleotides align to TRBD1. CDR3 length: 16 residues. After removal of 5 bases from V and 2 bases from J, the junction contained 10 bases not matched to a gene. The germline CDR1 and CDR2 sequences are MNHEY and SMNVEV (reference sequence). In DNA form, the CDR3 reads TGTGCCAGCAGTCCCACAGGGGCACCCATCACAGATACGCAGTATTTT. It specifies CASSPTGAPITDTQYF.

The CDR3 nucleotides read TGTGCCGGGGGTGAGGGGGCTACCGGGGAGCTGTTTTTT. This codes for CAGGEGATGELFF. V is TRBV6-1 and J is TRBJ2-2; 7 bases match TRBD1. The CDR3 consists of 13 residues. The V segment lost 11 bases and the J segment 5 bases; nucleotides outside the gene matches: 8. Germline CDR1 is MNHNS and CDR2 is SASEGT.

This chain uses TRBV11-2 with TRBJ2-4, with D perhaps matching TRBD2 (5 bases). CDR3 length: 13 residues. Germline V gene data show CDR1 as SGHAT and CDR2 as FQNNGV. The V end lost 10 bases, the J end lost 8 bases, and 18 bases lay between the germline ends. The chain's CDR3 is CATARGERHIQYF. The CDR3 DNA sequence: TGTGCCACCGCTCGTGGGGAGCGGCACATTCAGTACTTC.

The chain couples TRBV5-1 to TRBJ2-6; perhaps TRBD1 as D (6 bases). Trimming took off 2 bases at V and 0 bases at J, with 9 bases between the two ends. The germline V gene has CDR1 SGHRS and CDR2 YFSETQ. The CDR3 totals 16 residues. In DNA form, the CDR3 reads TGCGCCAGCAGCTTACAGGGATCCTCTGGGGCCAACGTCCTGACTTTC. It is translated as CASSLQGSSGANVLTF.

This clone showed up just a few times. The J gene is TRBJ2-1, the V gene TRBV5-1; 10 nucleotides agree with TRBD1. J lost 2 bases, V lost 0 bases, and 5 bases had no gene match. CDR3 length: 17 amino acids. CDR1 is SGHRS, CDR2 YFSETQ, per germline. The CDR3 bases are TGCGCCAGCAGCTTGGCCGGGGGACAGGGGACCTACAATGAGCAGTTCTTC. Protein product: CASSLAGGQGTYNEQFF.

The chain is built from TRBV27 and TRBJ2-3, with 7 bases aligning to TRBD2. From germline, CDR1 is MNHEY and CDR2 SMNVEV (reference sequence). Trimming at V came to 3 bases and at J to 2 bases, leaving 5 bases not matched to a gene. The CDR3 contains 15 residues. CDR3 loop: CASSFAGVVTDTQYF. CDR3 nucleotide sequence: TGTGCCAGCAGTTTCGCGGGGGTGGTCACAGATACGCAGTATTTT.

The chain is built from TRBV5-1 and TRBJ1-5; D is unclear. V was trimmed by 0 bases and J by 9 bases, leaving 10 bases between them. CDR1 is SGHRS, CDR2 YFSETQ, per germline. The CDR3 runs 13 residues. The CDR3 bases are TGCGCCAGCAGCTTGGATGGTGGGCGGCCCCAGCATTTT. It codes for CASSLDGGRPQHF. The variable domain in full, completed from reference TRBV5-1 and TRBJ1-5, reads KAGVTQTPRYLIKTRGQQVTLSCSPISGHRSVSWYQQTPGQGLQFLFEYFSETQRNKGNFPGRFSGRQFSNSRSEMNVSTLELGDSALYLCASSLDGGRPQHFGDGTRLSIL.

The chain recombines TRBV6-5 with TRBJ1-5; D perhaps matches TRBD1 (5 bases). V was shortened by 5 bases and J by 7 bases, with 9 bases between the two germline ends. This CDR3 contains 12 residues. Germline assignment: CDR1 MNHEY and CDR2 SVGAGI. CDR3 nucleotide sequence: TGTGCCAGCAGTGAAGGGGTCCAGCCCCAGCATTTT. Amino acids: CASSEGVQPQHF.

The chain employs TRBV27 and TRBJ1-5, with a tentative D call TRBD1 (5 bases). This CDR3 region has 16 residues. Germline-derived CDR1 and CDR2 are MNHEY and SMNVEV (reference sequence). V gave up 3 bases and J gave up 0 bases, with 12 bases separating them. CDR3 protein: CASSFWGQGSNQPQHF. For the CDR3, the DNA is TGTGCCAGCAGTTTCTGGGGTCAGGGTAGCAATCAGCCCCAGCATTTT.